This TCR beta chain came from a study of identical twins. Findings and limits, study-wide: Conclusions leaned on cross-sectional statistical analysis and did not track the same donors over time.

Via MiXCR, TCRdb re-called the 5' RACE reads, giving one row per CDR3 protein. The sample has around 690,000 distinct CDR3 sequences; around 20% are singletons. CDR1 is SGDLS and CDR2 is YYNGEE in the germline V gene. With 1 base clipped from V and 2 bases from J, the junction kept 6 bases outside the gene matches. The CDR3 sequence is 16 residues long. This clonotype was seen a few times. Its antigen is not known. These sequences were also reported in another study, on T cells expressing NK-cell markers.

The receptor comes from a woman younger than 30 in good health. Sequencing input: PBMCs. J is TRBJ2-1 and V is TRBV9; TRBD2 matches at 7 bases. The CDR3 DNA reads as TGTGCCAGCAGCGTAAAAGCGGGAATCGCCTACAATGAGCAGTTCTTC. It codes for CASSVKAGIAYNEQFF.